This T cell receptor (beta chain) was observed in a study of T cell repertoires in cytomegalovirus infection. In the study overall: The public TCR beta signatures pointed to both CMV infection and matching HLA type. Study-level points and caveats: CMV carriers having the relevant HLA were flagged by cumulative public TCR beta family frequency. HLA-C-restricted CMV clonotypes gave the most frequent clonotype in two of eight donors.

This clonotype was counted between two and nine times. Its specificity is not known. TCRdb re-analysed the reads in MiXCR, keeping a single row per CDR3 protein. The sample has roughly 640,000 distinct CDR3 sequences; around 24% are singletons. The sample consisted of CD8+ T cells from PBMCs. This TCR was sampled from a human donor in good health (CMV status not recorded). Some clones in this sample may be carry-over from other donors' samples.

The CDR3 loop is CASGKVNTEAFF. The CDR3 DNA reads as TGTGCCAGCGGAAAGGTAAACACTGAAGCTTTCTTT. The J gene is TRBJ1-1, the V gene TRBV6-2 or TRBV6-3; D is unresolved. The CDR3 is 12 amino acids. CDR1 MNHEY and CDR2 SVGEGT come from the germline V gene. The ends were cut back, 8 bases at V and 2 bases at J, with 9 bases in the middle.